This section outlines one TCR beta chain sequence together with its context. 13 Jbeta primers and 60 Vbeta primers were used for the PCR. Sequenced by immunoSEQ multiplex PCR; TCRdb stores in-frame clones only, minus some. The repertoire holds just over 70,000 clones, with about 67% as singletons. This sample was taken from a study of cytomegalovirus exposure and HLA in healthy donors. Germline V gene data show CDR1 as MDHEN and CDR2 as SYDVKM. V lost 6 bases, J lost 0 bases, and 15 bases lay in between. The CDR3 covers 16 residues. The sample comprised PBMCs. The clonotype comes from a human donor in good health. The chain recombines TRBV28 with TRBJ1-5, with a possible D match to TRBD1 (5 bases). CDR3 residues: CASSAKGWYSNQPQHF. In DNA, the CDR3 is TGTGCCAGCAGCGCAAAGGGGTGGTATAGCAATCAGCCCCAGCATTTT.